This T cell receptor (beta chain) is drawn from a study of beta chain features in type 1 diabetes. Expressed TCRB transcripts were sequenced, since all the RNA that had been isolated was reverse transcribed. Mean read depth for naive, central memory and regulatory T cell samples was about 3.6 million reads. Clones were sequenced by immunoSEQ multiplex PCR, and TCRdb holds only the in-frame ones, with some missing. The table lists around 250,000 clones, 25% to 30% of them singletons. Whole-study results and caveats: Over-representation of high TCR-expressing cells was a possible consequence of cDNA sequencing.

CDR3 length: 13 amino acids. Germline CDR1 is SGHVS and CDR2 is FNYEAQ. With 5 bases removed from V and 2 bases from J, the gap between germline ends came to 9 bases. Notes on this clone: Antigen specificity is unknown.

The chain has TRBV7-6 and TRBJ2-5; tentatively, D is TRBD1 or TRBD2 (5 bases each). The receptor was isolated from a man younger than 40 in good health. The specimen was central memory CD4+ T cells from blood. CDR3: CASSRDGQETQYF. The CDR3 DNA follows: TGTGCCAGCAGCCGGGACGGACAAGAGACCCAGTACTTC.